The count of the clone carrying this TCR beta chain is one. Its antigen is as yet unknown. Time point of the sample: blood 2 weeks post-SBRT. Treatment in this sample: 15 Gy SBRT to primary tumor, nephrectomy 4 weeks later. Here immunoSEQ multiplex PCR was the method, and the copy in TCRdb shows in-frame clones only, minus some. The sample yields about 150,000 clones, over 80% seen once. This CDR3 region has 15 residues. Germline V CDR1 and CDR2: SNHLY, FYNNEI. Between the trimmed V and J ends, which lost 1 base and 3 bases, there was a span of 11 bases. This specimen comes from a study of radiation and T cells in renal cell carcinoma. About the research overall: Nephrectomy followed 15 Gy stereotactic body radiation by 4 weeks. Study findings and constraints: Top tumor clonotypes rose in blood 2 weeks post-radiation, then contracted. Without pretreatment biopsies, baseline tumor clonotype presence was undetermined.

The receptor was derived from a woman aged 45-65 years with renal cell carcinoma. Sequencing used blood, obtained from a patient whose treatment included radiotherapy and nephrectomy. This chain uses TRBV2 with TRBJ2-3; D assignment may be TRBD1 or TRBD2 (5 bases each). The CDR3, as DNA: TGTGCCAGCAGTGAAGGAGGGGCACGGACAGATACGCAGTATTTT. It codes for CASSEGGARTDTQYF.